A selection of T cell receptor beta chains follows, all from one sample in a study of post-analysis software for immune sequencing data. TCRdb used MiXCR to reprocess the PCR reads, holding one entry per CDR3 protein. Here the sample spans roughly 700,000 distinct CDR3 sequences, roughly 27% being singletons. Sequences were obtained from blood. These receptors originate from a girl aged 5-17 years with multiple sclerosis. Both conserved end residues are part of each CDR3. The order of the fields is CDR3 length, clone size, V gene, D gene, J gene, CDR3 DNA, CDR3 protein. The D gene is left open where the match is weak. For some rows the clone size is stated as once, few or many, or as a class when expanded; others skip it.

len: 16
abundance: NA
v_gene: TRBV27
d_gene: NA
j_gene: TRBJ2-1
CDR3nt: TGTGCCAGCAGTTTATCGGTAGCGGACTCCTACAATGAGCAGTTCTTC
CDR3aa: CASSLSVADSYNEQFF

len: 15
abundance: NA
v_gene: TRBV10-1
d_gene: TRBD2
j_gene: TRBJ2-7
CDR3nt: TGCGCCAGCAGTGAGGGTAAGCTAGCGGGCTACGAGCAGTACTTC
CDR3aa: CASSEGKLAGYEQYF

len: 14
abundance: NA
v_gene: TRBV6-5
d_gene: NA
j_gene: TRBJ2-5
CDR3nt: TGTGCCAGCAGTTACGGGTCGCCCCAAGAGACCCAGTACTTC
CDR3aa: CASSYGSPQETQYF

len: 15
abundance: NA
v_gene: TRBV20-1
d_gene: TRBD1
j_gene: TRBJ2-3
CDR3nt: TGCAGTGCCACCAGGGGGCAGGATTTCACAGATACGCAGTATTTT
CDR3aa: CSATRGQDFTDTQYF

len: 15
abundance: NA
v_gene: TRBV20-1
d_gene: TRBD1
j_gene: TRBJ2-5
CDR3nt: TGCAGTGCCCCACAAACAGGGGGCCTGTGGAATGAGCAGTACTTC
CDR3aa: CSAPQTGGLWNEQYF

len: 14
abundance: few
v_gene: TRBV27
d_gene: TRBD1
j_gene: TRBJ2-5
CDR3nt: TGTGCCAGCAGTTTAGGGACAGGGGGCGGGACCCAGTACTTC
CDR3aa: CASSLGTGGGTQYF

len: 15
abundance: NA
v_gene: TRBV10-3
d_gene: TRBD1
j_gene: TRBJ2-7
CDR3nt: TGTGCTATCAGTGAAAGGACAGGGGTTATCAACGAGCAGTACTTC
CDR3aa: CAISERTGVINEQYF

len: 16
abundance: NA
v_gene: TRBV7-9
d_gene: NA
j_gene: TRBJ2-5
CDR3nt: TGTGCCAGCAGCCCCAACTCCCGAGTACCAAGGGAGACCCAGTACTTC
CDR3aa: CASSPNSRVPRETQYF

len: 16
abundance: few
v_gene: TRBV10-1
d_gene: TRBD1
j_gene: TRBJ1-1
CDR3nt: TGCGCCAGCACCCGGGACAGGACCACTACAATTACTGAAGCTTTCTTT
CDR3aa: CASTRDRTTTITEAFF

len: 17
abundance: NA
v_gene: TRBV5-5
d_gene: NA
j_gene: TRBJ2-4
CDR3nt: TGTGCCAGCAGCGCAGGAGACTACATACTAGCCAAAAACATTCAGTACTTC
CDR3aa: CASSAGDYILAKNIQYF

len: 17
abundance: NA
v_gene: TRBV4-3
d_gene: TRBD2
j_gene: TRBJ2-3
CDR3nt: TGCGCCAGCAGCCCCGGGGCTAGCGGGCTTCTCACAGATACGCAGTATTTT
CDR3aa: CASSPGASGLLTDTQYF

len: 18
abundance: NA
v_gene: TRBV3-1
d_gene: TRBD1
j_gene: TRBJ2-3
CDR3nt: TGTGCCAGCAGCACCAGGCAAGTGGGACAGGGAAGCACAGATACGCAGTATTTT
CDR3aa: CASSTRQVGQGSTDTQYF

len: 16
abundance: few
v_gene: TRBV28
d_gene: NA
j_gene: TRBJ1-2
CDR3nt: TGTGCCAGCAGTTCCAATCCGGCACGTCCAAAAGAAGGCTACACCTTC
CDR3aa: CASSSNPARPKEGYTF

len: 14
abundance: NA
v_gene: TRBV12-3/TRBV12-4
d_gene: TRBD2
j_gene: TRBJ2-1
CDR3nt: TGTGCCAGCAGCGGGACTAGCGGGAGGACGGAGCAGTTCTTC
CDR3aa: CASSGTSGRTEQFF

len: 15
abundance: few
v_gene: TRBV10-3
d_gene: TRBD1
j_gene: TRBJ2-5
CDR3nt: TGTGCCATCGGGGGGACAGGCAGTAAATCAGAGACCCAGTACTTC
CDR3aa: CAIGGTGSKSETQYF

len: 15
abundance: few
v_gene: TRBV20-1
d_gene: TRBD2
j_gene: TRBJ2-1
CDR3nt: TGCAGTGCTACCGTCTCTGCGGGGGGGCCGGATGAGCAGTTCTTC
CDR3aa: CSATVSAGGPDEQFF

len: 14
abundance: NA
v_gene: TRBV7-9
d_gene: TRBD2
j_gene: TRBJ2-7
CDR3nt: TGTGCCAGCAGCTTAGGGACTAGCGCGGGGGAGCAGTACTTC
CDR3aa: CASSLGTSAGEQYF

len: 14
abundance: few
v_gene: TRBV20-1
d_gene: NA
j_gene: TRBJ2-7
CDR3nt: TGCAGTGCTAGAGTCACCGGGACTGCGATGTCCCAGTACTTC
CDR3aa: CSARVTGTAMSQYF

len: 15
abundance: NA
v_gene: TRBV29-1
d_gene: TRBD1
j_gene: TRBJ2-7
CDR3nt: TGCGGCGTTGAGCCACAGGGGAGTGAACCCTACGAGCAGTACTTC
CDR3aa: CGVEPQGSEPYEQYF

len: 14
abundance: NA
v_gene: TRBV11-2
d_gene: NA
j_gene: TRBJ2-7
CDR3nt: TGTGCCAGCAGCGCCCTGAGCTCCTACAATGAGCAGTACTTC
CDR3aa: CASSALSSYNEQYF

len: 16
abundance: NA
v_gene: TRBV7-9
d_gene: NA
j_gene: TRBJ2-3
CDR3nt: TGTGCCAGCAGCCAACGGAGGGACTTTAACACAGATACGCAGTATTTT
CDR3aa: CASSQRRDFNTDTQYF

len: 15
abundance: NA
v_gene: TRBV11-2
d_gene: TRBD2
j_gene: TRBJ2-3
CDR3nt: TGTGCCAGCAGCGGACTACTAGCGGGAATAGATACGCAGTATTTT
CDR3aa: CASSGLLAGIDTQYF

len: 16
abundance: once
v_gene: TRBV10-2
d_gene: TRBD1
j_gene: TRBJ2-3
CDR3nt: TGCGCCAGCAGTAGGGACAGGGGGACGGGCACAGATACGCAGTATTTT
CDR3aa: CASSRDRGTGTDTQYF

len: 12
abundance: many
v_gene: TRBV29-1
d_gene: NA
j_gene: TRBJ2-7
CDR3nt: TGCAGCGTTGAGTTGGGGCATTACGAGCAGTACTTC
CDR3aa: CSVELGHYEQYF

len: 12
abundance: NA
v_gene: TRBV6-2/TRBV6-3
d_gene: TRBD1
j_gene: TRBJ2-1
CDR3nt: TGTGCCAGCACCGTAGGACAGGGTGGGCGGTTCTTC
CDR3aa: CASTVGQGGRFF

len: 16
abundance: many
v_gene: TRBV24-1
d_gene: TRBD2
j_gene: TRBJ2-5
CDR3nt: TGTGCCACCAGTGATGGACTAGCGGGAGATATTGAGACCCAGTACTTC
CDR3aa: CATSDGLAGDIETQYF

len: 11
abundance: NA
v_gene: TRBV27
d_gene: NA
j_gene: TRBJ1-1
CDR3nt: TGTGCCAGTTGGGGGGGGACTGAAGCTTTCTTT
CDR3aa: CASWGGTEAFF

len: 15
abundance: few
v_gene: TRBV15
d_gene: TRBD1
j_gene: TRBJ1-1
CDR3nt: TGTGCCACCAGCAGATCCGGGACAGGGGCTTCTGAAGCTTTCTTT
CDR3aa: CATSRSGTGASEAFF

len: 15
abundance: NA
v_gene: TRBV6-6
d_gene: NA
j_gene: TRBJ2-1
CDR3nt: TGTGCCGGCAGCCCCTTGGGCCCCTCCTACAATGAGCAGTTCTTC
CDR3aa: CAGSPLGPSYNEQFF

len: 16
abundance: few
v_gene: TRBV5-5
d_gene: TRBD2
j_gene: TRBJ2-3
CDR3nt: TGTGCCAGCAGTTACCTAGCGGGTACGGTTGCAGATACGCAGTATTTT
CDR3aa: CASSYLAGTVADTQYF

len: 17
abundance: NA
v_gene: TRBV14
d_gene: NA
j_gene: TRBJ1-1
CDR3nt: TGTGCCAGCAGCCAAGATCAAGAACAGGGAACGGTCACTGAAGCTTTCTTT
CDR3aa: CASSQDQEQGTVTEAFF

len: 15
abundance: NA
v_gene: TRBV6-2/TRBV6-3
d_gene: NA
j_gene: TRBJ2-1
CDR3nt: TGTGCCAGCAGTTCCTCCCGTGCAGGGCCCTATAAGCAGTTCTTC
CDR3aa: CASSSSRAGPYKQFF

len: 14
abundance: NA
v_gene: TRBV7-2
d_gene: TRBD2
j_gene: TRBJ2-5
CDR3nt: TGTGCCAGCAGCTTAGGTGCAGCGGGGGAGACCCAGTACTTC
CDR3aa: CASSLGAAGETQYF

len: 15
abundance: few
v_gene: TRBV6-6
d_gene: NA
j_gene: TRBJ2-7
CDR3nt: TGTGCCAGCAGTTATCCCCGACAGAGGGGCTACGAGCAGTACTTC
CDR3aa: CASSYPRQRGYEQYF

len: 17
abundance: few
v_gene: TRBV20-1
d_gene: TRBD1
j_gene: TRBJ1-4
CDR3nt: TGCAGTGCTAGCGTATCCCCTCTCTGGGACAGGGATGAAAAACTGTTTTTT
CDR3aa: CSASVSPLWDRDEKLFF

len: 14
abundance: few
v_gene: TRBV20-1
d_gene: NA
j_gene: TRBJ2-7
CDR3nt: TGCAGTGCTAGAACCCCGGGACTCGGGTACGAGCAGTACTTC
CDR3aa: CSARTPGLGYEQYF

len: 17
abundance: NA
v_gene: TRBV6-1
d_gene: TRBD2
j_gene: TRBJ2-3
CDR3nt: TGTGCCAGCACCCCAGGGACTAGCGGGGCCAACACAGATACGCAGTATTTT
CDR3aa: CASTPGTSGANTDTQYF

len: 18
abundance: NA
v_gene: TRBV3-1
d_gene: TRBD2
j_gene: TRBJ2-3
CDR3nt: TGTGCCAGCAGCCACGCGGGACTAGCGGGGGGGGCCCCAGATACGCAGTATTTT
CDR3aa: CASSHAGLAGGAPDTQYF

len: 15
abundance: NA
v_gene: TRBV3-1
d_gene: NA
j_gene: TRBJ2-1
CDR3nt: TGTGCCAGCCGCGAGACAGGCATCGATCACAATGAGCAGTTCTTC
CDR3aa: CASRETGIDHNEQFF

len: 14
abundance: few
v_gene: TRBV6-6
d_gene: TRBD2
j_gene: TRBJ2-7
CDR3nt: TGTGCCAGCAGTTACGGGACTAGCGGGACCGAGCAGTACTTC
CDR3aa: CASSYGTSGTEQYF

len: 14
abundance: few
v_gene: TRBV12-3/TRBV12-4
d_gene: NA
j_gene: TRBJ2-7
CDR3nt: TGTGCCAGCAGTCTGCCGGGACGGGGACTGCTACAGTACTTC
CDR3aa: CASSLPGRGLLQYF

len: 18
abundance: few
v_gene: TRBV5-5
d_gene: NA
j_gene: TRBJ1-5
CDR3nt: TGTGCCAGCAGCTTCGAACGATTACAGGGATCTTTCAATCAGCCCCAGCATTTT
CDR3aa: CASSFERLQGSFNQPQHF

len: 15
abundance: few
v_gene: TRBV6-1
d_gene: TRBD1
j_gene: TRBJ2-6
CDR3nt: TGTGCCAGCAGATCCGACAGGGGTCAGGCCAACGTCCCGACTTTC
CDR3aa: CASRSDRGQANVPTF

len: 16
abundance: few
v_gene: TRBV6-6
d_gene: NA
j_gene: TRBJ2-1
CDR3nt: TGTGCCAGCAGGCCAGCCGGGGGCGGGACGGGCAATGAGCAGTTCTTC
CDR3aa: CASRPAGGGTGNEQFF

len: 14
abundance: few
v_gene: TRBV5-1
d_gene: NA
j_gene: TRBJ2-2
CDR3nt: TGCGCCAGCAGCTTGGCACCCGACACCGGGGAGCTGTTTTTT
CDR3aa: CASSLAPDTGELFF

len: 15
abundance: NA
v_gene: TRBV12-3/TRBV12-4
d_gene: NA
j_gene: TRBJ2-1
CDR3nt: TGTGCCAGTTCCTCGGGGGAGCATAGGGACAATGAGCAGTTCTTC
CDR3aa: CASSSGEHRDNEQFF

len: 15
abundance: few
v_gene: TRBV5-6
d_gene: NA
j_gene: TRBJ2-3
CDR3nt: TGTGCCAGCTGCAAGCGAGTACCTAGCACAGATACGCAGTATTTT
CDR3aa: CASCKRVPSTDTQYF

len: 17
abundance: NA
v_gene: TRBV7-8
d_gene: NA
j_gene: TRBJ1-1
CDR3nt: TGTGCCAGCAGCTTAGGGGGAAACCGGAACTATGGCACTGAAGCTTTCTTT
CDR3aa: CASSLGGNRNYGTEAFF

len: 15
abundance: NA
v_gene: TRBV2
d_gene: NA
j_gene: TRBJ2-5
CDR3nt: TGTGCCAGCAGTGTAGACGGGGAGGCGGTCGAGACCCAGTACTTC
CDR3aa: CASSVDGEAVETQYF

len: 14
abundance: few
v_gene: TRBV10-3
d_gene: NA
j_gene: TRBJ2-6
CDR3nt: TGTGCCATCAGTGAGTCGGGTGGGGCCAACGTCCTGACTTTC
CDR3aa: CAISESGGANVLTF

len: 16
abundance: few
v_gene: TRBV5-1
d_gene: NA
j_gene: TRBJ2-1
CDR3nt: TGCGCCAGCAGCTTTACAAAGCCTGACTCCTACAATGAGCAGTTCTTC
CDR3aa: CASSFTKPDSYNEQFF

len: 18
abundance: few
v_gene: TRBV6-2/TRBV6-3
d_gene: TRBD2
j_gene: TRBJ2-4
CDR3nt: TGTGCCAGCACGCCGGGACTAGCGGGCCCGGGAGCCAAAAACATTCAGTACTTC
CDR3aa: CASTPGLAGPGAKNIQYF

len: 17
abundance: NA
v_gene: TRBV4-3
d_gene: NA
j_gene: TRBJ2-6
CDR3nt: TGCGCCAGCAGCCAAGAGGTTCACGACTCTGGGGCCAACGTCCTGACTTTC
CDR3aa: CASSQEVHDSGANVLTF